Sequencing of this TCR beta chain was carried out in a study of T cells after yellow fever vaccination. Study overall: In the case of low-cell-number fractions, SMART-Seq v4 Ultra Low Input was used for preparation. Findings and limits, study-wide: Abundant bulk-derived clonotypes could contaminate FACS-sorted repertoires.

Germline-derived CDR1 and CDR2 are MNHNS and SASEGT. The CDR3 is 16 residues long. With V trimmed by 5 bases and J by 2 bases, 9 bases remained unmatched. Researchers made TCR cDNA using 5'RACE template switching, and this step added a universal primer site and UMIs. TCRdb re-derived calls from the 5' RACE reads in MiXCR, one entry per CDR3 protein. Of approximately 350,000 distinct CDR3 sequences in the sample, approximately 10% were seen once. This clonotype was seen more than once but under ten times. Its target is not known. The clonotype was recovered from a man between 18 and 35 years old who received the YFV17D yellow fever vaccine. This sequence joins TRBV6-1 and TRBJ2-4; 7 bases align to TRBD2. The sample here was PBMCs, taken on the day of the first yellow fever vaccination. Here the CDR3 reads CASSRSGRGSKNIQYF. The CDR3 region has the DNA TGTGCCAGCAGTCGATCTGGGAGGGGATCCAAAAACATTCAGTACTTC.